This T cell receptor (beta chain) was sequenced during a study of CD8 T cells in Susac syndrome. The CDR3 runs to 14 residues. The germline V and J ends were trimmed by 1 base and 7 bases, with 14 bases remaining between them. Looked up from germline, CDR1 is MNHEY and CDR2 is SMNVEV (reference sequence). The multiple sclerosis control cohort comprised treatment-naive individuals presenting with stable or active relapsing-remitting disease. A quantity of 0.5 to 1 ug RNA underwent reverse transcription using random hexamers. TCR beta CDR3 was amplified by immunoSEQ covering 54 Vbeta and 13 Jbeta. TCRdb itself ran the immunoSEQ multiplex PCR reads through MiXCR, one entry per CDR3 protein. Counted here are 160,000 or so distinct CDR3 sequences, roughly 95% occurring once; the ten biggest clones make up 0.15% to 0.2%.

The TCR sequence derives from a human donor with multiple sclerosis. The V and J genes are TRBV27 and TRBJ2-7; weak D call: TRBD2 (5 bases). Sequencing was done on a sample of CD8+ T cells from PBMCs. CDR3 region: CASSLLVGSGEQYF. DNA of the CDR3: TGTGCCAGCAGTTTATTGGTCGGCTCGGGGGAGCAGTACTTC.